The rows below give T cell receptor beta chains drawn from one sample of a study of T-cell memory formation after mild COVID-19. TCRdb used MiXCR to reprocess the 5' RACE reads, holding one entry per CDR3 protein. Of almost 550,000 distinct CDR3 sequences in the sample, over 20% were seen once. Material: PBMCs or a T cell subset sorted from them (not recorded which). The origin of the receptors is an adult woman who had mild COVID-19 (a few samples of this study predate the infection). Cell type and time point are not known. CDR3s include the opening cysteine and the closing phenylalanine or tryptophan. A D gene is named only where the DNA matches it firmly. The size field is filled for only some rows; it gives once, few, many or a size class.

d_call | j_call | clone_size | v_call | cdr3_aa | cdr3_nt
NA | TRBJ2-1 | NA | TRBV7-9 | CASSFPGTAREQFF | TGTGCCAGCAGCTTCCCCGGAACTGCACGAGAGCAGTTCTTC
TRBD2 | TRBJ2-1 | NA | TRBV11-2 | CASSWTSGDNEQFF | TGTGCCAGCAGCTGGACTAGCGGGGACAATGAGCAGTTCTTC
NA | TRBJ2-6 | NA | TRBV7-9 | CASSWRNSGANVLTF | TGTGCCAGCAGCTGGAGGAACTCTGGGGCCAACGTCCTGACTTTC
TRBD1 | TRBJ1-2 | NA | TRBV6-1 | CASSDGTGLYGYTF | TGTGCCAGCAGTGATGGGACAGGCCTATATGGCTACACCTTC
NA | TRBJ2-7 | few | TRBV7-9 | CASSISGPQSSYEQYF | TGTGCCAGCAGCATTTCGGGACCCCAGAGCTCCTACGAGCAGTACTTC
TRBD2 | TRBJ2-3 | few | TRBV20-1 | CSAGGGSSTDTQYF | TGCAGTGCTGGCGGGGGGAGCTCCACAGATACGCAGTATTTT
NA | TRBJ2-2 | few | TRBV24-1 | CATSDRQFTGELFF | TGTGCCACCAGTGATAGACAGTTCACCGGGGAGCTGTTTTTT
NA | TRBJ1-5 | NA | TRBV7-9 | CASSSGDNNQPQHF | TGTGCCAGCAGCTCCGGGGACAACAATCAGCCCCAGCATTTT
TRBD1 | TRBJ2-1 | NA | TRBV11-2 | CASSLVGQGSNEQFF | TGTGCCAGCAGCTTAGTAGGACAGGGGTCCAATGAGCAGTTCTTC
NA | TRBJ1-6 | few | TRBV7-9 | CASSFSSGDSPLHF | TGTGCCAGCAGCTTTTCTTCAGGGGATTCACCCCTCCACTTT
NA | TRBJ1-2 | many | TRBV9 | CASSLGGLDYGYTF | TGTGCCAGCAGCCTAGGGGGATTAGACTATGGCTACACCTTC
TRBD1 | TRBJ2-1 | NA | TRBV4-1 | CASSQAQGAPYNEQFF | TGCGCCAGCAGCCAAGCTCAGGGGGCTCCCTACAATGAGCAGTTCTTC
NA | TRBJ1-4 | NA | TRBV2 | CASSATGFGEKLFF | TGTGCCAGCAGCGCCACAGGGTTTGGTGAAAAACTGTTTTTT
TRBD2 | TRBJ2-3 | NA | TRBV30 | CAWRGTTLSTDTQYF | TGTGCCTGGAGGGGGACTACCCTTAGCACAGATACGCAGTATTTT
NA | TRBJ2-7 | NA | TRBV7-9 | CASSLEVAGLGEQYF | TGTGCCAGCAGCTTGGAGGTTGCGGGATTGGGCGAGCAGTACTTC
NA | TRBJ1-1 | NA | TRBV12-3/TRBV12-4 | CASSLANYRTSHTEAFF | TGTGCCAGCAGTTTAGCGAACTATCGGACGTCGCACACTGAAGCTTTCTTT
TRBD1 | TRBJ2-3 | few | TRBV29-1 | CSAGDRKEYTQYF | TGCAGCGCAGGGGACAGAAAAGAGTATACGCAGTATTTT
TRBD2 | TRBJ2-1 | NA | TRBV4-2 | CASSQRLAGFNEQFF | TGTGCCAGCAGCCAACGACTAGCGGGATTCAATGAGCAGTTCTTC